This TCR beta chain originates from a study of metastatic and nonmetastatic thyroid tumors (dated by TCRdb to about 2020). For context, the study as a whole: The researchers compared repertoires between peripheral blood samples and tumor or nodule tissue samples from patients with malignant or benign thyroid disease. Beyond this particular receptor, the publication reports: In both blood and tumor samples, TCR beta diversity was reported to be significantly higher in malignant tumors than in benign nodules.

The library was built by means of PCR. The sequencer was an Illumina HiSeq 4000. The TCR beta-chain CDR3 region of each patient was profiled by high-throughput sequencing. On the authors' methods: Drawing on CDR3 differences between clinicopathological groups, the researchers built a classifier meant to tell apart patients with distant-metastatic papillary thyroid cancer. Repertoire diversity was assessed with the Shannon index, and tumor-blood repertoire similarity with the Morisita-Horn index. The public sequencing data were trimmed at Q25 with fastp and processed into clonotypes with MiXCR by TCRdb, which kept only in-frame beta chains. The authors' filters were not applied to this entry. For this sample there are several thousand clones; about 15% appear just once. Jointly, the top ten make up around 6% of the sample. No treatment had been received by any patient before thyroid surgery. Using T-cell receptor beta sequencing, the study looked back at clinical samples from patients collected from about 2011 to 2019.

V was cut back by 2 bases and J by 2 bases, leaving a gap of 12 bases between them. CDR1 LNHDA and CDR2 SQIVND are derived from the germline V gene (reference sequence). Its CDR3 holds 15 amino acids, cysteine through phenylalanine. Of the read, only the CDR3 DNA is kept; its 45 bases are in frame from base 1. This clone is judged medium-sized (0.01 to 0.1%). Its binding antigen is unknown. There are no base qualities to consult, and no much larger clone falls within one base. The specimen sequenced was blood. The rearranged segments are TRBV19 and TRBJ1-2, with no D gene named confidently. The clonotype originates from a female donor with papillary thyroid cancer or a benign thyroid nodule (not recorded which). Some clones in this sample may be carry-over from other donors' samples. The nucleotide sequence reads TGTGCCAGTAGTATATTGGGGAGTGGGAACTATGGCTACACCTTC. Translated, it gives CASSILGSGNYGYTF. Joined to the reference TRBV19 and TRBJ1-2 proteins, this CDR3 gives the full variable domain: DGGITQSPKYLFRKEGQNVTLSCEQNLNHDAMYWYRQDPGQGLRLIYYSQIVNDFQKGDIAEGYSVSREKKESFPLTVTSAQKNPTAFYLCASSILGSGNYGYTFGSGTRLTVV.